The text below deals with one T cell receptor beta chain. CD8+ and CD4+ T cells circulating in blood were sequenced for TCR beta. Negative isolation was applied to CD8+ and CD4+ T cells, and FACS enrichment was applied to TEMRA cells. V trimming: 0 bases; J trimming: 3 bases; junction bases outside the gene matches: 3. CDR1 is SGDLS and CDR2 is YYNGEE in the germline V gene. The CDR3 contains 15 residues. Random hexamers primed reverse transcription of about 0.5 to 1 ug RNA. Amplification of TCR beta CDR3 by immunoSEQ multiplex PCR spanned 54 Vbeta and 13 Jbeta. TCRdb ran MiXCR on the immunoSEQ multiplex PCR reads and lists one entry per CDR3 protein. The sample consists of 100,000 to 150,000 distinct CDR3 sequences, more than 80% of them appearing once. This sample was taken from a study of CD8 T cells in Susac syndrome.

The TCR sequence derives from a human donor with multiple sclerosis. Specimen: CD8+ T cells from PBMCs. This chain joins TRBV9 and TRBJ2-5, with 9 nucleotides matching TRBD2. CDR3 in DNA: TGTGCCAGCAGCGTAGGTCTAGCGGGGAAAGAGACCCAGTACTTC. Its protein is CASSVGLAGKETQYF.